The 25 T cell receptor beta chains listed next were all sequenced from one sample in a study of CD8 T cells in ankylosing spondylitis. MiXCR was run by TCRdb on the 5' RACE reads, yielding one entry per CDR3 protein. The sample records some 350,000 distinct CDR3 sequences, roughly 15% being singletons. Sequenced sample: blood, either unsorted or a sorted T cell fraction (not recorded which). These receptors were obtained from a male donor with ankylosing spondylitis or in good health (not recorded which).

This clonotype was detected ten times or more. The chain links TRBV5-1 to TRBJ2-3; 10 nucleotides agree with TRBD2. The V segment lost 5 bases and the J segment 1 base; nucleotides outside the gene matches: 1. The CDR3 is made up of 14 amino acids. The germline gives CDR1 SGHRS, CDR2 YFSETQ. CDR3: CASRGTSGTDTQYF. The DNA for the CDR3 is TGCGCCAGCAGGGGGACTAGCGGCACAGATACGCAGTATTTT.

The CDR3: CASRPGQGGGYTF. Written as DNA, the CDR3 is TGTGCCAGCAGACCCGGACAGGGTGGTGGCTACACCTTC. The chain has TRBV6-2 or TRBV6-3 and TRBJ1-2; 8 bases match TRBD1. The germline V gene encodes CDR1 MNHEY and CDR2 SVGEGT. The CDR3 totals 13 residues. Trimming cost V 6 bases and J 7 bases; bases outside gene matches: 7.

V is TRBV11-2 and J is TRBJ2-2; D is ambiguous. This CDR3 spans 15 amino acids. Germline V gene sequence: CDR1 SGHAT, CDR2 FQNNGV. V lost 1 base, J lost 4 bases, and 10 bases lay in between. CDR3 loop: CASSLARLSTGELFF. The CDR3 nucleotides are TGTGCCAGCAGCTTAGCGAGGCTGTCCACCGGGGAGCTGTTTTTT.

The rearrangement links TRBV10-2 to TRBJ2-3; 12 bases agree with TRBD2. The CDR3 loop spans 17 amino acids. Per germline, CDR1 WSHSY and CDR2 SAAADI. The trim removed 4 bases at V and 1 base at J, leaving 6 bases unmatched. The CDR3 here is CASSAIRLAGGTDTQYF. The CDR3 DNA sequence: TGCGCCAGCAGTGCCATCCGACTAGCGGGAGGCACAGATACGCAGTATTTT.

V and J are TRBV11-2 and TRBJ2-1, with 7 bases lining up with TRBD1. The CDR3 is 15 residues long. CDR1 and CDR2 (germline): SGHAT, FQNNGV. Germline trimming cut 3 bases from V and 2 bases from J; bases unmatched to any gene: 4. Here the CDR3 DNA reads TGTGCCAGCAGCTTTACAGGGGTACCCTACAATGAGCAGTTCTTC. Encoded protein: CASSFTGVPYNEQFF.

This clonotype was counted only a few times. Written as DNA, the CDR3 is TGCGCCAGCAGCCACCCCAATACAGTGAATTACGAGCAGTACTTC. It is translated as CASSHPNTVNYEQYF. The rearrangement uses TRBV4-1 and TRBJ2-7; D ambiguous. CDR1 and CDR2 (germline): MGHRA, YSYEKL. The CDR3 runs to 15 residues. Trimming took off 3 bases at V and 4 bases at J, with 16 bases between the two ends.

The chain carries TRBV12-3 or TRBV12-4 and TRBJ2-1, with 7 bases aligning to TRBD2. The V and J ends lost 4 bases and 10 bases, in that order; junction bases with no gene match: 10. The CDR3 is made up of 14 amino acids. The CDR3 DNA reads as TGTGCCAGCAGTTCCATGAGTTGGGGGGGGGAGCAGTTCTTC. Translating gives CASSSMSWGGEQFF.

The table lists this clonotype with a count of one. V and J are TRBV7-9 and TRBJ2-2; 9 nucleotides agree with TRBD2. The CDR3 is made up of 17 amino acids. Germline CDR1 and CDR2: SEHNR and FQNEAQ (reference sequence). The ends lost 3 bases at V and 1 base at J; junction bases unmatched: 6. CDR3 loop: CASSFLSGRGNTGELFF. For the CDR3, the DNA is TGTGCCAGCAGCTTCCTTAGCGGGAGAGGGAACACCGGGGAGCTGTTTTTT. The full variable domain, rest sourced from reference TRBV7-9 and TRBJ2-2, is DTGVSQNPRHKITKRGQNVTFRCDPISEHNRLYWYRQTLGQGPEFLTYFQNEAQLEKSRLLSDRFSAERPKGSFSTLEIQRTEQGDSAMYLCASSFLSGRGNTGELFFGEGSRLTVL.

The J gene is TRBJ1-2, the V gene TRBV12-3 or TRBV12-4; TRBD1 agrees at 9 bases. The length of the CDR3 is 14 residues. V shed 6 bases, J shed 7 bases, and the junction held 9 bases outside the gene matches. The DNA for the CDR3 is TGTGCCAGCAGACAGGTCGGGACAGGGTTTGGCTACACCTTC. The encoded protein is CASRQVGTGFGYTF.

The chain is built from TRBV7-2 and TRBJ1-2; TRBD1 might be the D (6 bases). CDR3 length equals 15 residues. In germline, CDR1 is SGHTA, CDR2 FQGNSA. Trimming cost V 1 base and J 4 bases, with 13 bases left between them. The CDR3 region has the DNA TGTGCCAGCAGCTTAGGCGGTTTGACAGGCTATGGCTACACCTTC. It encodes CASSLGGLTGYGYTF.

This chain uses TRBV5-5 with TRBJ2-3, with TRBD2 identical over 7 bases. Germline V gene lookup returns CDR1 SGHKS and CDR2 YYEKEE (reference sequence). J lost 2 bases, V lost 4 bases, and 7 bases had no gene match. The CDR3 spans 15 residues. The CDR3 nucleotides read TGTGCCAGCAGCACCCCTAGCGGATTCACAGATACGCAGTATTTT. Translation gives CASSTPSGFTDTQYF.

Concerning this clonotype: One end of the junction fails to match germline, which may point to a read error. The V call is TRBV12-3 or TRBV12-4, the J call TRBJ2-6, with 7 bases lining up with TRBD1. This CDR3 region has 18 residues. In nucleotides, the CDR3 is TGTACCAGCAGGGGACAGCGAACCCTCGGCTCTGGGGCCAACGTCCTGACTTTC. It specifies CTSRGQRTLGSGANVLTF.

The chain carries TRBV28 and TRBJ1-2; D gene ambiguous. Germline V lookup: CDR1 MDHEN, CDR2 SYDVKM. The CDR3 is made up of 18 amino acids. The ends were cut back, 7 bases at V and 2 bases at J, with 26 bases in the middle. The CDR3 reads CASITPGPKKNSNYGYTF. Here the CDR3 DNA reads TGTGCCAGCATCACCCCCGGGCCGAAGAAAAACTCGAACTATGGCTACACCTTC.

This clonotype has a handful of counts. V usage is TRBV7-2 and J usage is TRBJ2-1, with D unclear. CDR3 length equals 14 residues. Germline CDR1 reads SGHTA; CDR2 reads FQGNSA. Trimming removed 2 bases at V and 8 bases at J, with 13 bases between. CDR3: CASSLSPRLDEQFF. The CDR3 bases are TGTGCCAGCAGCTTATCCCCTAGGTTGGATGAGCAGTTCTTC.

This clonotype showed up just a few times. This rearrangement joins TRBV25-1 to TRBJ2-5; maybe TRBD2 (6 bases). The CDR3 runs to 15 residues. Trimming removed 5 bases from V and 7 bases from J, with 20 bases in between. In germline, CDR1 is MGHDK, CDR2 SYGVNS. As DNA, the CDR3 is TGTGCCAGCAGTTTCCGGGACTCTAGAGAAGGGACCCAGTACTTC. Amino acid sequence: CASSFRDSREGTQYF.

The sample holds a few counts of this clonotype. The genes are TRBV4-1 and TRBJ2-3; TRBD2 agrees at 11 bases. V lost 2 bases, J lost 0 bases, and 7 bases stayed unmatched. This CDR3 region has 18 residues. Per germline, CDR1 MGHRA and CDR2 YSYEKL. CDR3 region: CASSQSPSGGTSTDTQYF. The CDR3 DNA reads as TGCGCCAGCAGCCAATCCCCTAGCGGGGGGACTAGCACAGATACGCAGTATTTT.

The rearrangement joins TRBV20-1 to TRBJ2-7; TRBD2 might be the D (5 bases). Germline CDR1 DFQATT, CDR2 SNEGSKA (reference sequence). This CDR3 contains 14 residues. Trimming stripped 6 bases from V and 3 bases from J, with 18 bases between. In DNA, the CDR3 is TGCAGTGCACCGGGAATTTCCACTAACTACGAGCAGTACTTC. Protein sequence: CSAPGISTNYEQYF.

The chain links TRBV25-1 to TRBJ1-1; TRBD1 is a possible D gene (6 bases). The CDR3 sequence is 15 residues long. V lost 6 bases and J lost 0, with 14 bases in between. Germline V CDR1 and CDR2: MGHDK, SYGVNS. The CDR3 is CASSRAGTLNTEAFF. The CDR3 DNA reads TGTGCCAGCAGCCGAGCCGGGACACTGAACACTGAAGCTTTCTTT.

The gene calls are TRBV6-1 and TRBJ1-1, with D possibly matching TRBD1 (5 bases). Germline V gene sequence: CDR1 MNHNS, CDR2 SASEGT. Deletions cut 6 bases from V and 8 bases from J, with 16 bases between. The CDR3 runs 13 residues. CDR3 in DNA: TGTGCCAGCAGCCCCTCTTGGGCAGGGGAAGCTTTCTTT. Its protein product is CASSPSWAGEAFF.

The chain combines TRBV7-9 with TRBJ2-7; D not resolved. V shed 2 bases and J shed 2 bases, with 13 bases lying between them. Germline-derived CDR1 and CDR2 are SEHNR and FQNEAQ (reference sequence). The CDR3 runs 15 residues. The CDR3 protein is CASSLRAGSTYEQYF. The CDR3 DNA is TGTGCCAGCAGCTTAAGGGCAGGCTCTACCTACGAGCAGTACTTC.

This chain connects TRBV5-1 to TRBJ1-2, with TRBD1 as a possible D gene (6 bases). The CDR3 consists of 15 residues. Germline values: CDR1 SGHRS, CDR2 YFSETQ. Trimming took 3 bases from V and 2 from J, leaving 14 bases between them. CDR3 nucleotides: TGCGCCAGCAGCTCCGGACAGCTTACGAACTATGGCTACACCTTC. Translation: CASSSGQLTNYGYTF.

The chain combines TRBV20-1 with TRBJ1-1; D possibly corresponds to TRBD1 (5 bases). The CDR3 spans 16 residues. CDR1 is DFQATT and CDR2 is SNEGSKA in the germline V gene (reference sequence). V was pared by 0 bases and J by 0 bases, with 14 bases between. The CDR3 DNA is TGCAGTGCTAGAGATCGGGGGAGTTTCGTGAACACTGAAGCTTTCTTT. Translated: CSARDRGSFVNTEAFF.

V usage is TRBV3-1 and J usage is TRBJ2-2; D assignment may be TRBD1 or TRBD2 (5 bases each). Germline V lookup: CDR1 LGHDT, CDR2 YNNKEL (reference sequence). The V end lost 8 bases, the J end lost 6 bases, and 13 bases lay between the germline ends. This CDR3 has 13 residues. This chain's CDR3 is CASHRDGPGELFF. The CDR3 DNA reads as TGTGCCAGCCATCGGGACGGTCCCGGGGAGCTGTTTTTT.

This clonotype was counted ten times or more. The chain carries TRBV11-2 and TRBJ2-1, with D possibly being TRBD2 (5 bases). The V gene's germline CDR1 is SGHAT and CDR2 FQNNGV. The V gene lost 0 bases and the J gene lost 10 bases, with 10 bases spanning the gap. This CDR3 is built from 13 residues. As DNA, the CDR3 is TGTGCCAGCAGCTTAGATAGAGGGCTAGAGCAGTTCTTC. Encoded protein: CASSLDRGLEQFF.

This clonotype occurred many times. The rearrangement uses TRBV7-9 and TRBJ1-1; D is undetermined. V lost 4 bases, J lost 1 base, and 4 bases lay in between. The CDR3 is 12 residues long. CDR1 and CDR2 from the germline V gene are SEHNR and FQNEAQ (reference sequence). CDR3 sequence: CASSYGNTEAFF. The CDR3 DNA follows: TGTGCCAGCAGCTACGGGAACACTGAAGCTTTCTTT.